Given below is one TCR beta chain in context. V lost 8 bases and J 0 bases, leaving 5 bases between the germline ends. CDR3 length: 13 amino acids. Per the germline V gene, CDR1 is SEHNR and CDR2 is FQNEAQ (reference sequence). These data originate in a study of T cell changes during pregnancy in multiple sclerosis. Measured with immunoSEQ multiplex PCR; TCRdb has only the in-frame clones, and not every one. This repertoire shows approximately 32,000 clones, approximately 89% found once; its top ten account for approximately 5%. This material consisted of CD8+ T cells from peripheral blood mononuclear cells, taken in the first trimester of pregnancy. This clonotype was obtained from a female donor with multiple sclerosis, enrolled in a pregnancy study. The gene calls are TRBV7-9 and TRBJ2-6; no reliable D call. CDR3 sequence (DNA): TGTGCCAGCCTTAGCTCTGGGGCCAACGTCCTGACTTTC. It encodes CASLSSGANVLTF. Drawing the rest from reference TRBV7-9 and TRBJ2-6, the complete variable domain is DTGVSQNPRHKITKRGQNVTFRCDPISEHNRLYWYRQTLGQGPEFLTYFQNEAQLEKSRLLSDRFSAERPKGSFSTLEIQRTEQGDSAMYLCASLSSGANVLTFGAGSRLTVL.